These 8 T cell receptor beta chains share one sample of origin, sequenced in a study of blood T cell repertoires in COVID-19. Produced via immunoSEQ multiplex PCR; TCRdb's table is partial and in-frame only. The table records more than 150,000 clones, about 80% of them present only once. The sequenced sample consisted of peripheral blood. The receptor set was obtained from a man aged 25-45 years with active or convalescent COVID-19.

The count of this clone is one. V gene TRBV13 combines with J gene TRBJ2-3, with 7 bases that match TRBD1. Germline CDR1 PRHDT, CDR2 FYEKMQ (reference sequence). This CDR3 is 14 amino acids long. V lost 4 bases, J lost 5 bases, and 6 bases stayed unmatched. CDR3 residues: CASSSTGVGDTQYF. CDR3 in DNA: TGTGCCAGCAGCTCTACAGGGGTGGGAGATACGCAGTATTTT. Using reference TRBV13 and TRBJ2-3 for the parts outside the CDR3, the full variable domain is AAGVIQSPRHLIKEKRETATLKCYPIPRHDTVYWYQQGPGQDPQFLISFYEKMQSDKGSIPDRFSAQQFSDYHSELNMSSLELGDSALYFCASSSTGVGDTQYFGPGTRLTVL.

The chain couples TRBV7-2 to TRBJ2-7; TRBD1 matches at 7 bases. Germline-derived CDR1 and CDR2 are SGHTA and FQGNSA. Trimming at V came to 1 base and at J to 4 bases, leaving 13 bases not matched to a gene. This CDR3 comprises 17 residues. The CDR3 DNA reads as TGTGCCAGCAGCTTAGGGGCAGGGGGTCACCCATTTTACGAGCAGTACTTC. This gives the protein CASSLGAGGHPFYEQYF. Supplemented by reference TRBV7-2 and TRBJ2-7, the full variable domain reads GAGVSQSPSNKVTEKGKDVELRCDPISGHTALYWYRQSLGQGLEFLIYFQGNSAPDKSGLPSDRFSAERTGGSVSTLTIQRTQQEDSAVYLCASSLGAGGHPFYEQYFGPGTRLTVT.

V usage is TRBV4-3 and J usage is TRBJ2-5; TRBD1 matches at 8 bases. Germline V gene lookup returns CDR1 LGHNA and CDR2 YSLEER. V lost 3 bases to trimming and J lost 5 bases; unmatched junction nucleotides: 2. This CDR3 has 13 amino acids. CDR3 sequence (DNA): TGCGCCAGCAGCCACAGGGGGCGCGAGACCCAGTACTTC. It codes for CASSHRGRETQYF.

This clone turned up a few times. This chain connects TRBV19 to TRBJ2-2; 9 positions match TRBD1. The trim removed 3 bases at V and 1 base at J, leaving 12 bases unmatched. The CDR3 has 19 amino acids. Germline V lookup: CDR1 LNHDA, CDR2 SQIVND (reference sequence). The DNA of the CDR3 is TGTGCCAGTAGTATTCGGGACAGGGCCGTGTGGGGGAACACCGGGGAGCTGTTTTTT. It is translated as CASSIRDRAVWGNTGELFF.

V is TRBV27 and J is TRBJ2-4, with TRBD2 matching over 7 bases. Losses at the gene ends were 6 bases for V and 6 bases for J; bases not matched to a gene: 11. This CDR3 is built from 15 residues. CDR1 is MNHEY, CDR2 SMNVEV, per germline (reference sequence). CDR3 in DNA: TGTGCCAGCAGACTCTCCTCCGGGGAGGGAAACATTCAGTACTTC. It yields the protein CASRLSSGEGNIQYF.

The J gene is TRBJ2-3, the V gene TRBV28; possibly TRBD1 for D (6 bases). CDR3 length: 14 residues. Germline CDR1 and CDR2: MDHEN and SYDVKM. V was trimmed by 2 bases and J by 4 bases, leaving 10 bases between them. The chain's CDR3 is CASSLTGSSDTQYF. The CDR3 coding sequence is TGTGCCAGCAGTTTAACAGGGAGTTCAGATACGCAGTATTTT.

This clone appeared a few times. This rearrangement joins TRBV11-2 to TRBJ1-1; 7 bases fit TRBD1. The CDR3 contains 16 residues. The germline V gene has CDR1 SGHAT and CDR2 FQNNGV. The ends lost 1 base at V and 1 base at J; junction bases unmatched: 6. The CDR3, as DNA: TGTGCCAGCAGCTTAGCTAGGGGGCTTAAGAACACTGAAGCTTTCTTT. It yields the protein CASSLARGLKNTEAFF. Full variable domain (rest looked up from reference TRBV11-2 and TRBJ1-1): EAGVAQSPRYKIIEKRQSVAFWCNPISGHATLYWYQQILGQGPKLLIQFQNNGVVDDSQLPKDRFSAERLKGVDSTLKIQPAKLEDSAVYLCASSLARGLKNTEAFFGQGTRLTVV.

This clone was observed a single time. This sequence joins TRBV9 and TRBJ2-2, with D perhaps matching TRBD1 (5 bases). The germline V and J ends were trimmed by 0 bases and 1 base, with 7 bases remaining between them. CDR1 is SGDLS and CDR2 is YYNGEE in the germline V gene. The CDR3 consists of 15 residues. CDR3 bases: TGTGCCAGCAGCGTAGCTACAGGGAACACCGGGGAGCTGTTTTTT. This translates into CASSVATGNTGELFF. The full variable domain, in which reference TRBV9 and TRBJ2-2 provide the parts outside the CDR3, is DSGVTQTPKHLITATGQRVTLRCSPRSGDLSVYWYQQSLDQGLQFLIQYYNGEERAKGNILERFSAQQFPDLHSELNLSSLELGDSALYFCASSVATGNTGELFFGEGSRLTVL.